These T cell receptor beta chains were read from a single sample in a study of T cell responses to AZD1222 COVID-19 vaccine. Data came from immunoSEQ multiplex PCR; TCRdb stores just in-frame clones and leaves some out. In the table there are roughly 80,000 clones, over 75% of which are singletons. The source material was peripheral blood, sampled 28 days after the second AZD1222 dose. The receptors here all came from an adult who received the AZD1222 COVID-19 vaccine. CDR3s include the opening cysteine and the closing phenylalanine or tryptophan. The order of the fields is V gene, CDR3 length, J gene, D gene, CDR3 protein. The D gene is left open where the match is weak.

TRBV6-5	14	TRBJ1-2	NA	CASSPKVEGYGYTF
TRBV29-1	16	TRBJ1-2	TRBD1	CSVVGQGAQSDYGYTF
TRBV11-3	14	TRBJ2-7	TRBD2	CASSELAGGVEQYF
TRBV6-6	14	TRBJ1-2	NA	CASMGPGVTYGYTF
TRBV6-1	15	TRBJ2-7	NA	CASSELADGTYEQYF
TRBV10-3	14	TRBJ2-7	NA	CAIRSQAEAYEQYF
TRBV10-3	14	TRBJ1-2	NA	CAISDPARPYGYTF
TRBV5-1	17	TRBJ2-3	TRBD2	CASSMGLTSGSPDTQYF
TRBV6-5	13	TRBJ1-4	NA	CASNGATNEKLFF
TRBV7-9	14	TRBJ2-5	TRBD1	CASRNTGGQETQYF
TRBV11-1	14	TRBJ2-7	NA	CASSARQEFYEQYF
TRBV7-2	14	TRBJ1-2	NA	CASSLSGTVRGYTF
TRBV19	14	TRBJ2-2	NA	CASTNRGSTGELFF
TRBV24-1	15	TRBJ2-1	NA	CATSDPGGSNNEQFF
TRBV7-6	15	TRBJ1-1	NA	CASSLETPTNTEAFF
TRBV7-3	17	TRBJ2-3	NA	CASSAESWLASTDTQYF
TRBV5-5	16	TRBJ2-1	NA	CASSTNRQAGRGEQFF
TRBV11-3	17	TRBJ1-4	NA	CASSSGLYVGANEKLFF
TRBV27	16	TRBJ2-6	NA	CASSLTGRSGANVLTF
TRBV29-1	12	TRBJ2-1	TRBD2	CSVEVAGDEQFF
TRBV11-3	13	TRBJ2-3	NA	CASSPIPTDTQYF
TRBV5-1	14	TRBJ2-7	TRBD1	CASQRDSPSYEQYF
TRBV5-6	12	TRBJ2-7	NA	CASSLLASEQYF
TRBV7-9	17	TRBJ1-4	NA	CASSLEVSFKTNEKLFF
TRBV11-2	19	TRBJ2-2	TRBD1	CASSLATGQGARNTGELFF
TRBV15	16	TRBJ1-4	NA	CATSRVRQATNEKLFF
TRBV9	10	TRBJ1-2	NA	CASSGVGYTF
TRBV5-6	13	TRBJ1-1	NA	CASSQKAYTEAFF
TRBV29-1	14	TRBJ2-5	TRBD1	CSVEDREYQETQYF
TRBV5-4	14	TRBJ2-5	TRBD1	CASSSTGGKETQYF
TRBV5-6	15	TRBJ1-1	NA	CASSLVGWGSAEAFF
TRBV6-5	12	TRBJ2-7	NA	CAAQGPTYEQYF
TRBV6-5	13	TRBJ2-1	TRBD2	CASRSSGSDEQFF
TRBV24-1	20	TRBJ2-1	TRBD1	CATSDRQGRVATDSYNEQFF
TRBV20-1	11	TRBJ2-1	NA	CSATDRMEQFF
TRBV19	14	TRBJ1-1	NA	CASSKSTENTEAFF
TRBV24-1	13	TRBJ2-3	NA	CATSDLGTDTQYF
TRBV14	17	TRBJ1-4	NA	CASSQDVGDLTNEKLFF
TRBV13	17	TRBJ1-4	NA	CASSLKSFRVEGEKLFF
TRBV4-1	15	TRBJ1-5	NA	CASSPGPFSNQPQHF
TRBV9	14	TRBJ1-4	TRBD1	CASSVGQGAGGLFF
TRBV12-3/TRBV12-4	12	TRBJ1-3	NA	CASSLPGNTIYF
TRBV5-1	13	TRBJ1-1	NA	CASSLEENTEAFF
TRBV9	13	TRBJ1-2	NA	CASSVVVGYGYTF
TRBV4-1	15	TRBJ2-1	TRBD1	CASSQVWTGGNEQFF
TRBV19	15	TRBJ1-4	TRBD1	CASSISGTGPEKLFF
TRBV5-1	13	TRBJ2-3	NA	CASSLFMGDTQYF
TRBV24-1	16	TRBJ2-1	TRBD2	CATSPAGGTSYNEQFF
TRBV7-9	15	TRBJ1-6	NA	CASSLRAGDNSPLHF
TRBV5-6	15	TRBJ1-1	NA	CASSRDSLMNTEAFF
TRBV19	14	TRBJ2-3	NA	CASSIRYTQDTQYF
TRBV24-1	14	TRBJ2-7	TRBD2	CATSDPRGDHEQYF
TRBV3-1/TRBV3-2	15	TRBJ1-1	TRBD1	CASSERQGSDTEAFF